This TCR beta chain was observed in a study of tumor and adjacent non-tumor tissue in lung cancer. Study-level points and caveats: Significantly higher TCR diversity was found in tumor than normal lung. Tumor repertoires had a smaller top 100 clone share than normal lung.

The CDR3 loop spans 15 amino acids. CDR1 SGHAT and CDR2 FQNNGV come from the germline V gene. TCRbeta libraries were built with three rounds of nested PCR, modified from ARM-PCR. TCRdb re-derived calls from the multiplex PCR reads in MiXCR, one entry per CDR3 protein. The table includes tens of thousands of distinct CDR3 sequences, roughly 80% detected once. RNA was extracted from bulk tissue without any cell sorting. On this clonotype: The antigen remains unidentified. One junction end does not reproduce the germline sequence, and a read error may be involved.

The TCR was taken from a woman aged 50 to 60 with non-small cell lung cancer. This chain links TRBV11-2 with TRBJ2-7; D uncertain. Specimen: lung tumor tissue. CDR3: CPSSLFPSPSYEQYF. The CDR3 region has the DNA TGTCCCAGCAGCTTATTTCCTAGTCCCTCCTATGAGCAGTACTTC.